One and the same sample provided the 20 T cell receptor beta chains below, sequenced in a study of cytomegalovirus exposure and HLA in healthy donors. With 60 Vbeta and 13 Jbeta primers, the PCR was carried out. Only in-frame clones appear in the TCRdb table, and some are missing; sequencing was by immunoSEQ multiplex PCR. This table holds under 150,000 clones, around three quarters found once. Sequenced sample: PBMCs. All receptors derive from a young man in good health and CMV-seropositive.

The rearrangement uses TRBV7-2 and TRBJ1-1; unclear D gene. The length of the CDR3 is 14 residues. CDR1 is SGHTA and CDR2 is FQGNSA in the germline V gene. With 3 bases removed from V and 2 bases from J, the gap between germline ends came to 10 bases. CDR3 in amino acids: CASSLAAGNTEAFF. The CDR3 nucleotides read TGTGCCAGCAGCTTGGCGGCCGGAAACACTGAAGCTTTCTTT.

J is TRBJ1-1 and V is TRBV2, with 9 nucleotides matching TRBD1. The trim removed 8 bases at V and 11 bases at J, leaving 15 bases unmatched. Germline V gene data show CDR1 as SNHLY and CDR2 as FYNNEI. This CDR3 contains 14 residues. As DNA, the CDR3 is TGTGCCAGCGGGGACAGGGCTCACGGAAAAGGGGCTTTCTTT. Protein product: CASGDRAHGKGAFF.

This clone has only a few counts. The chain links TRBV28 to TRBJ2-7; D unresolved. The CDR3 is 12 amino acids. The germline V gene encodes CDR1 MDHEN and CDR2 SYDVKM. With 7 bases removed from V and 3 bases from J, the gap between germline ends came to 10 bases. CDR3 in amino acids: CASTTLHYEQYF. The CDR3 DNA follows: TGTGCCAGCACGACTCTACACTACGAGCAGTACTTC.

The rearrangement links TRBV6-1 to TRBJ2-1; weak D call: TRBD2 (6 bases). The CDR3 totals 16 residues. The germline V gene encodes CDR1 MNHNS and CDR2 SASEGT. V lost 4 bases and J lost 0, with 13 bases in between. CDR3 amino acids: CASSGTSGSSYNEQFF. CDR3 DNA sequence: TGTGCCAGCAGTGGGACTTCCGGGAGCTCCTACAATGAGCAGTTCTTC.

In nucleotides, the CDR3 is TGTGCCAGCACCCCCAGGACTAGCGCAGATACGCAGTATTTT. Translation: CASTPRTSADTQYF. This chain joins TRBV7-9 and TRBJ2-3; 9 positions agree with TRBD2. CDR1 is SEHNR, CDR2 FQNEAQ, per germline (reference sequence). This CDR3 comprises 14 residues. V gave up 7 bases and J gave up 4 bases; unmatched junction bases: 6.

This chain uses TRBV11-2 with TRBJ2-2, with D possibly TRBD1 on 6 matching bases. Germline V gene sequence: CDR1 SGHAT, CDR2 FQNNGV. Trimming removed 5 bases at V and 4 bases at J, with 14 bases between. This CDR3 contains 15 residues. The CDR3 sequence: CASSPRTAATGELFF. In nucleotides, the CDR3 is TGTGCCAGCAGCCCACGGACAGCAGCCACCGGGGAGCTGTTTTTT.

The CDR3 region is CASSPPFAASVGQETQYF. As DNA, the CDR3 is TGTGCCAGCAGCCCTCCCTTTGCCGCTAGCGTAGGGCAAGAGACCCAGTACTTC. The rearrangement links TRBV5-8 to TRBJ2-5, with a tentative D call TRBD2 (6 bases). The V end lost 4 bases, the J end lost 2 bases, and 24 bases lay between the germline ends. CDR1 and CDR2 (germline): SGHTS, YDEGEE. The CDR3 covers 18 residues.

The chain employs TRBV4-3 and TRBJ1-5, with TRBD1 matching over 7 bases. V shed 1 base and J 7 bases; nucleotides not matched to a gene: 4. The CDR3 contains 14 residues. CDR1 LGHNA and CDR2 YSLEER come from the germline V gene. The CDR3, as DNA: TGCGCCAGCAGCCAAGTCCTGACAGGGCAGCCCCAGCATTTT. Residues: CASSQVLTGQPQHF.

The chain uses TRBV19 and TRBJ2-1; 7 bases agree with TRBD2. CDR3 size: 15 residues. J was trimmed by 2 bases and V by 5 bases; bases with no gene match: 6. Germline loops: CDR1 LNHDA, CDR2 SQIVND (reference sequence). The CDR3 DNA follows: TGTGCCAGTAGTCTACCGGGACTACCCTACAATGAGCAGTTCTTC. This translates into CASSLPGLPYNEQFF.

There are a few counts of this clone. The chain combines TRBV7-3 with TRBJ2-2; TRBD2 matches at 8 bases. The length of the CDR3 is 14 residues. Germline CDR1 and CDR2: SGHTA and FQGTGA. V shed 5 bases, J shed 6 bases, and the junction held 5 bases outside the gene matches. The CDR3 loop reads CASSAGGSSGELFF. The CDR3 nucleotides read TGTGCCAGCAGCGCGGGGGGCTCGTCCGGGGAGCTGTTTTTT.

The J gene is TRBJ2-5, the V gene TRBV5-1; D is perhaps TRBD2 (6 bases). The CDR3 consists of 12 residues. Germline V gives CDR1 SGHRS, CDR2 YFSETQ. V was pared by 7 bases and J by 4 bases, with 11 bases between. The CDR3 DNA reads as TGCGCCAGCCGCGGGGCAGGAGAGACCCAGTACTTC. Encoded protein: CASRGAGETQYF.

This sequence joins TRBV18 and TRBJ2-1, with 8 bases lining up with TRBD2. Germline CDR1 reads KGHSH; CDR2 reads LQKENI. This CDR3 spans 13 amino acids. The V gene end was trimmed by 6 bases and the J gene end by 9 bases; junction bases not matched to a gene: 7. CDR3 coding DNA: TGTGCCAGCTCCGCCTCGGGACTAGGTGAGCAGTTCTTC. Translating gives CASSASGLGEQFF.

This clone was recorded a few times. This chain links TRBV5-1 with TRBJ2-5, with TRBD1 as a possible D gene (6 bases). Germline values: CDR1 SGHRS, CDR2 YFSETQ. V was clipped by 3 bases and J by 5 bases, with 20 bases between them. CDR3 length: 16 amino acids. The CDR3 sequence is CASSWLPQGSGETQYF. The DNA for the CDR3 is TGCGCCAGCAGCTGGTTACCACAGGGTTCAGGGGAGACCCAGTACTTC.

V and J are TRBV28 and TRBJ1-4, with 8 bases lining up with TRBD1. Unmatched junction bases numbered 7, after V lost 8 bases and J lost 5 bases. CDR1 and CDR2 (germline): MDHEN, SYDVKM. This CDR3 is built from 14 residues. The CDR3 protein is CASRAGGTNEKLFF. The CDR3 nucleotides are TGTGCCAGCCGGGCAGGGGGCACCAATGAAAAACTGTTTTTT.

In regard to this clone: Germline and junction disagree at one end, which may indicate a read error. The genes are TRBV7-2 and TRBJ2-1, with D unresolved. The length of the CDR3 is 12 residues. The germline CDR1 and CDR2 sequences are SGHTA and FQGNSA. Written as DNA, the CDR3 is TGTGCCAGCAGCTTAGACTACAATGGGCAGTTCTTC. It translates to CASSLDYNGQFF.

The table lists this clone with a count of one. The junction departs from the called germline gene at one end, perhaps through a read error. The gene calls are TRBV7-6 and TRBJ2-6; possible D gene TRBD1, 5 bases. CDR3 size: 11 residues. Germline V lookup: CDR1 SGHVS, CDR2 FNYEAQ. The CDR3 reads CASSGANGLTF. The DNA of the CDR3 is TGTGCCAGCTCTGGGGCCAACGGCCTGACTTTC.

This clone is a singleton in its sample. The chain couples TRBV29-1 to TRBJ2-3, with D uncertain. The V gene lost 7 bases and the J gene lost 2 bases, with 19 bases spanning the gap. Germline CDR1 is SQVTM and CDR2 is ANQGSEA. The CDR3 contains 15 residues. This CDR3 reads CSASPERYATDTQYF. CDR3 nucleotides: TGCAGCGCCAGCCCCGAGAGGTACGCCACAGATACGCAGTATTTT.

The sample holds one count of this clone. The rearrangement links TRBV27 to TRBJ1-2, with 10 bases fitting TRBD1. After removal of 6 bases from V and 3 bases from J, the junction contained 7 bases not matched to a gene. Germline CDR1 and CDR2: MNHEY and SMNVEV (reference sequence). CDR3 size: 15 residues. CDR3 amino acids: CASRWRQGADYGYTF. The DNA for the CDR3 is TGTGCCAGCAGGTGGCGACAGGGGGCCGACTATGGCTACACCTTC.

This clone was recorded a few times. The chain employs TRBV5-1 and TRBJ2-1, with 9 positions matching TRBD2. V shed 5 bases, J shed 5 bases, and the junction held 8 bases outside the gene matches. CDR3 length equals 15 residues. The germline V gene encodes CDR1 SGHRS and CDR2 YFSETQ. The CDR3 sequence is CASRQTLAGNNEQFF. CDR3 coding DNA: TGCGCCAGCAGGCAGACACTAGCGGGTAACAATGAGCAGTTCTTC.

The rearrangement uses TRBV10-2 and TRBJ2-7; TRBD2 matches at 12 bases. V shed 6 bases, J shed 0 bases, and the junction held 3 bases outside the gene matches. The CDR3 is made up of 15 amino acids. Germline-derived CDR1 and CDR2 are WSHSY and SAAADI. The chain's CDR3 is CASSLAGGISYEQYF. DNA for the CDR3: TGCGCCAGCAGCCTAGCGGGGGGGATCTCCTACGAGCAGTACTTC.